One sample yielded the 8 T cell receptor beta chains listed below, sequenced in a study of blood T cells in healthy people across ages. With a J-beta primer mix and a sample-barcoded 5' primer, a second PCR ran 7 to 11 cycles. Via MiXCR, TCRdb re-called the 5' RACE reads, giving one row per CDR3 protein. The sample records more than 1,400,000 distinct CDR3 sequences, around two fifths being singletons. Input material: blood. Every receptor here comes from a woman aged 18 to 35 in good health.

This chain connects TRBV28 to TRBJ1-1; 12 positions agree with TRBD1. V shed 3 bases, J shed 4 bases, and the junction held 3 bases outside the gene matches. The CDR3 spans 15 residues. In germline, CDR1 is MDHEN, CDR2 SYDVKM. The DNA of the CDR3 is TGTGCCAGCAGTTTTCGGGGACAGGGGGCCACTGAAGCTTTCTTT. Amino acids: CASSFRGQGATEAFF.

This chain connects TRBV9 to TRBJ2-1; D gene uncertain. The CDR3 totals 13 residues. Germline loops: CDR1 SGDLS, CDR2 YYNGEE. The germline V and J ends were trimmed by 3 bases and 7 bases, with 11 bases remaining between them. The CDR3, as DNA: TGTGCCAGCAGCGAGAGAAATGGGAATGAGCAGTTCTTC. Translated, it gives CASSERNGNEQFF.

This chain connects TRBV10-2 to TRBJ1-3; D is uncertain. V lost 3 bases and J lost 9, with 12 bases in between. This CDR3 contains 13 residues. CDR1 and CDR2 (germline): WSHSY, SAAADI. The CDR3 loop reads CASSDRQSATIYF. CDR3 DNA sequence: TGCGCCAGCAGTGATCGGCAGTCCGCCACCATATATTTT.

This sequence joins TRBV28 and TRBJ2-7; D remains ambiguous. This CDR3 contains 14 residues. The V gene lost 6 bases and the J gene lost 1 base, with 13 bases spanning the gap. CDR1 is MDHEN and CDR2 is SYDVKM in the germline V gene. The CDR3 coding sequence is TGTGCCAGCAGCCACATTCCTCCTTCCTACGAGCAGTACTTC. Its translation is CASSHIPPSYEQYF. Filled out from reference TRBV28 and TRBJ2-7, the complete variable domain reads DVKVTQSSRYLVKRTGEKVFLECVQDMDHENMFWYRQDPGLGLRLIYFSYDVKMKEKGDIPEGYSVSREKKERFSLILESASTNQTSMYLCASSHIPPSYEQYFGPGTRLTVT.

The chain links TRBV11-2 to TRBJ2-7, with D possibly being TRBD2 (5 bases). CDR1 SGHAT and CDR2 FQNNGV come from the germline V gene. CDR3 length: 14 amino acids. With 4 bases removed from V and 6 bases from J, the gap between germline ends came to 16 bases. This CDR3 is CASSYPPGEGEQYF. CDR3 nucleotide sequence: TGTGCCAGCAGCTACCCTCCCGGAGAGGGCGAGCAGTACTTC.

The chain uses TRBV20-1 and TRBJ1-2; TRBD1 is a possible D gene (5 bases). This CDR3 has 14 residues. Per germline, CDR1 DFQATT and CDR2 SNEGSKA (reference sequence). V dropped 6 bases and J dropped 4 bases, with 18 bases sitting between them. CDR3 protein: CSAGEGALGYGYTF. In DNA, the CDR3 is TGCAGTGCAGGGGAAGGGGCTCTTGGCTATGGCTACACCTTC.

The chain has TRBV14 and TRBJ1-1; TRBD1 might be the D (6 bases). This CDR3 region has 15 residues. Germline V gene lookup returns CDR1 SGHDN and CDR2 FVKESK. Trimming took 4 bases from V and 4 from J, leaving 16 bases between them. CDR3 region: CASSPRGAGVTEAFF. Written as DNA, the CDR3 is TGTGCCAGCAGCCCGAGGGGAGCAGGGGTCACTGAAGCTTTCTTT. Full variable domain (rest looked up from reference TRBV14 and TRBJ1-1): EAGVTQFPSHSVIEKGQTVTLRCDPISGHDNLYWYRRVMGKEIKFLLHFVKESKQDESGMPNNRFLAERTGGTYSTLKVQPAELEDSGVYFCASSPRGAGVTEAFFGQGTRLTVV.

In its sample, this clonotype was seen many times. J is TRBJ1-1 and V is TRBV5-1, with D possibly TRBD1 on 6 matching bases. V was shortened by 0 bases and J by 1 base, with 13 bases between the two germline ends. CDR1 SGHRS and CDR2 YFSETQ come from the germline V gene. This CDR3 has 16 amino acids. For the CDR3, the DNA is TGCGCCAGCAGCTTGGGGGTTGGGGGCGCGAACACTGAAGCTTTCTTT. This gives the protein CASSLGVGGANTEAFF.